A selection of T cell receptor beta chains follows, all from one sample in a study of T cell responses to AZD1222 COVID-19 vaccine. The protocol was immunoSEQ multiplex PCR, while the TCRdb copy is restricted to in-frame clones and leaves out a portion. The sample consists of fewer than 120,000 clones, around 90% of them appearing once. The specimen comprised peripheral blood, sampled on day 0 of AZD1222 vaccination. Receptors were obtained from an adult in good health. CDR3s include the opening cysteine and the closing phenylalanine or tryptophan. The D gene is left open where the match is weak. Only part of the rows carry a size: once, few, many, or a class if the clone is expanded.

CDR3nt: TGTGCCAGCAGCTTAGGAGCGGGGGGATTCACAGATACGCAGTATTTT; CDR3aa: CASSLGAGGFTDTQYF; abundance: -; j_gene: TRBJ2-3; d_gene: TRBD2; v_gene: TRBV7-7
CDR3nt: TGTGCCAGCAGCTTAGTAGCGGGAGTTGGAGAGCAGTACTTC; CDR3aa: CASSLVAGVGEQYF; abundance: once; j_gene: TRBJ2-7; d_gene: TRBD2; v_gene: TRBV7-6
CDR3nt: TGTGCCAGTAGTATAACAGGGGGCGCGAATCAGCCCCAGCATTTT; CDR3aa: CASSITGGANQPQHF; abundance: -; j_gene: TRBJ1-5; d_gene: TRBD1; v_gene: TRBV19
CDR3nt: TGTGCCAGCAGTGAATTCGTGCCCAATGAGCAGTTCTTC; CDR3aa: CASSEFVPNEQFF; abundance: once; j_gene: TRBJ2-1; d_gene: -; v_gene: TRBV2
CDR3nt: TGTGCCAGCACCGGACAGGGGTCTTACGAAAAACTGTTTTTT; CDR3aa: CASTGQGSYEKLFF; abundance: -; j_gene: TRBJ1-4; d_gene: TRBD1; v_gene: TRBV6-5
CDR3nt: TGTGCCAGCAGTGAACCCGGAACGGGACGGGAGCAGTACTTC; CDR3aa: CASSEPGTGREQYF; abundance: -; j_gene: TRBJ2-7; d_gene: -; v_gene: TRBV25-1
CDR3nt: TGTGCCAGCAGCTCCGAGGGAGGGCATTCACCCCTCCACTTT; CDR3aa: CASSSEGGHSPLHF; abundance: -; j_gene: TRBJ1-6; d_gene: -; v_gene: TRBV5-4
CDR3nt: TGTGCCAGCAGTGCCACAGGGACAGCGGGTCTACGGAGAGGCGTCTACGAGCAGTACTTC; CDR3aa: CASSATGTAGLRRGVYEQYF; abundance: once; j_gene: TRBJ2-7; d_gene: -; v_gene: TRBV27
CDR3nt: TGCGCCAGCAGCATACCGGGACTTGACTACGAGCAGTACTTC; CDR3aa: CASSIPGLDYEQYF; abundance: -; j_gene: TRBJ2-7; d_gene: -; v_gene: TRBV5-1
CDR3nt: TGTGCCAGCAGCCAAGATCGGCTGGAGAGGGAGTACGGTGAAAAACTGTTTTTT; CDR3aa: CASSQDRLEREYGEKLFF; abundance: few; j_gene: TRBJ1-4; d_gene: -; v_gene: TRBV14
CDR3nt: TGTGCCAGCAGCCCCCTAGGCAATCAGCCCCGGCATTTT; CDR3aa: CASSPLGNQPRHF; abundance: -; j_gene: TRBJ1-5; d_gene: -; v_gene: TRBV6-2/TRBV6-3
CDR3nt: TGTGCCAGCAGTTCGGGACTTTTCCGCACAGATACGCAGTATTTT; CDR3aa: CASSSGLFRTDTQYF; abundance: -; j_gene: TRBJ2-3; d_gene: -; v_gene: TRBV27
CDR3nt: TGTGCCAGCAGTTTATTAAACATCTTTAATCCCGGGGAGCTGTTTTTT; CDR3aa: CASSLLNIFNPGELFF; abundance: -; j_gene: TRBJ2-2; d_gene: -; v_gene: TRBV27
CDR3nt: TGTGCCTGGAGTGTAGGGCGGGAGGGCTACGAGCAGTACTTC; CDR3aa: CAWSVGREGYEQYF; abundance: -; j_gene: TRBJ2-7; d_gene: TRBD2; v_gene: TRBV30
CDR3nt: TGTGCCACCAGCAGCGGGCTAGCGCACCCAGATACGCAGTATTTT; CDR3aa: CATSSGLAHPDTQYF; abundance: -; j_gene: TRBJ2-3; d_gene: -; v_gene: TRBV15
CDR3nt: TGTGCCAGCAGCTTAGTAGGCGGGGGCGCAATTGAAGCTTTCTTT; CDR3aa: CASSLVGGGAIEAFF; abundance: -; j_gene: TRBJ1-1; d_gene: -; v_gene: TRBV7-9
CDR3nt: TGTGCCAGTAGTATCGCCCAGGGAAATTCACCCCTCCACTTT; CDR3aa: CASSIAQGNSPLHF; abundance: -; j_gene: TRBJ1-6; d_gene: -; v_gene: TRBV19
CDR3nt: TGTGCCAGCAACCGACTAGCATACAATGAGCAGTTCTTC; CDR3aa: CASNRLAYNEQFF; abundance: -; j_gene: TRBJ2-1; d_gene: TRBD2; v_gene: TRBV3-1/TRBV3-2
CDR3nt: TGTGCCAGCAGCGCGGTCTTCGGAAACACCATATATTTT; CDR3aa: CASSAVFGNTIYF; abundance: few; j_gene: TRBJ1-3; d_gene: -; v_gene: TRBV11-3
CDR3nt: TGCGCCCGCAGCCCCCTGGGGGGCAGGGCGACGGGCTACACCTTC; CDR3aa: CARSPLGGRATGYTF; abundance: -; j_gene: TRBJ1-2; d_gene: -; v_gene: TRBV4-1
CDR3nt: TGTGCCAGCAGCCCTTCTGTGAACACTGAAGCTTTCTTT; CDR3aa: CASSPSVNTEAFF; abundance: -; j_gene: TRBJ1-1; d_gene: -; v_gene: TRBV5-6
CDR3nt: TGTGCCAGCAGTACTAATGAAAAACTGTTTTTT; CDR3aa: CASSTNEKLFF; abundance: -; j_gene: TRBJ1-4; d_gene: -; v_gene: TRBV2
CDR3nt: TGTGCCAGCAGCTTTATAATGACGGGCTACTCTGGGGCCAACGTCCTGACTTTC; CDR3aa: CASSFIMTGYSGANVLTF; abundance: -; j_gene: TRBJ2-6; d_gene: -; v_gene: TRBV7-9
CDR3nt: TGTGCCAGCAGCTGGGGAAACTATGGCTACACCTTC; CDR3aa: CASSWGNYGYTF; abundance: -; j_gene: TRBJ1-2; d_gene: -; v_gene: TRBV5-8
CDR3nt: TGTGCCAGCAGCTTAAATCCTGTCTCTGTCTACACCTTC; CDR3aa: CASSLNPVSVYTF; abundance: -; j_gene: TRBJ1-2; d_gene: -; v_gene: TRBV11-2
CDR3nt: TGTGCCAGTCAAGGGACAGCCTACGAGCAGTACTTC; CDR3aa: CASQGTAYEQYF; abundance: -; j_gene: TRBJ2-7; d_gene: TRBD1; v_gene: TRBV10-3
CDR3nt: TGTGCCAGCTCACCGTCCGGGAGAGACTATGGCTACACCTTC; CDR3aa: CASSPSGRDYGYTF; abundance: once; j_gene: TRBJ1-2; d_gene: -; v_gene: TRBV18
CDR3nt: TGTGCCAGCAGCTTAGATCTCCGGGGGGGGCAAGCCTACGAGCAGTACTTC; CDR3aa: CASSLDLRGGQAYEQYF; abundance: -; j_gene: TRBJ2-7; d_gene: TRBD2; v_gene: TRBV11-2
CDR3nt: TGCGCCAGCAGCCCGATTACAGCGAACACTGAAGCTTTCTTT; CDR3aa: CASSPITANTEAFF; abundance: once; j_gene: TRBJ1-1; d_gene: -; v_gene: TRBV5-1
CDR3nt: TGTGCCAGCAGACCTTCGGGACAATACTACGAGCAGTACTTC; CDR3aa: CASRPSGQYYEQYF; abundance: -; j_gene: TRBJ2-7; d_gene: -; v_gene: TRBV7-9
CDR3nt: TGTGCCAGCCGCCCGGCCAGGGACGGCTATGGCTACACCTTC; CDR3aa: CASRPARDGYGYTF; abundance: -; j_gene: TRBJ1-2; d_gene: -; v_gene: TRBV6-5
CDR3nt: TGTGCCAGCAGCCACCTAGGGGACCGCACAGATACGCAGTATTTT; CDR3aa: CASSHLGDRTDTQYF; abundance: -; j_gene: TRBJ2-3; d_gene: -; v_gene: TRBV3-1/TRBV3-2
CDR3nt: TGTGCCAGCAGCGCAGGGACAGCTAAAAATCAGCCCCAGCATTTT; CDR3aa: CASSAGTAKNQPQHF; abundance: few; j_gene: TRBJ1-5; d_gene: TRBD1; v_gene: TRBV9
CDR3nt: TGTGCCAGCAGCCCTCTGGGGGCTAGCGGGGGACGCGAGCAGTACTTC; CDR3aa: CASSPLGASGGREQYF; abundance: -; j_gene: TRBJ2-7; d_gene: TRBD2; v_gene: TRBV7-2
CDR3nt: TGTGCCACCAGCGAGGACAGGGGGGGCGGATATGGCTACACCTTC; CDR3aa: CATSEDRGGGYGYTF; abundance: -; j_gene: TRBJ1-2; d_gene: TRBD1; v_gene: TRBV15
CDR3nt: TGTGCTAGCAGCCGACAGGACACTGAAGCTTTCTTT; CDR3aa: CASSRQDTEAFF; abundance: -; j_gene: TRBJ1-1; d_gene: -; v_gene: TRBV7-9
CDR3nt: TGTGCCAGCAGTTCGTGGGGGGAATCCGGGGAGCTGTTTTTT; CDR3aa: CASSSWGESGELFF; abundance: -; j_gene: TRBJ2-2; d_gene: -; v_gene: TRBV27
CDR3nt: TGTGCCAGCTCACCACTCCTCGGGGATATGAACACTGAAGCTTTCTTT; CDR3aa: CASSPLLGDMNTEAFF; abundance: -; j_gene: TRBJ1-1; d_gene: -; v_gene: TRBV18
CDR3nt: TGTGCCAGCAGCCAAGAGGGTCAGGGTGTATTAGGTAATCAGCCCCAGCATTTT; CDR3aa: CASSQEGQGVLGNQPQHF; abundance: -; j_gene: TRBJ1-5; d_gene: -; v_gene: TRBV4-2
CDR3nt: TGTGCCAGCAGCTTGACAGAAAACACTGAAGCTTTCTTT; CDR3aa: CASSLTENTEAFF; abundance: -; j_gene: TRBJ1-1; d_gene: -; v_gene: TRBV11-1
CDR3nt: TGCGCCAGCAGCTTGGGACAGGGGGCGCGGTACGAGCAGTACTTC; CDR3aa: CASSLGQGARYEQYF; abundance: -; j_gene: TRBJ2-7; d_gene: TRBD1; v_gene: TRBV5-1
CDR3nt: TGTGCCAGCAGCCGCCACGAGCGCCTCCAAATTTGGGGGCAGTTCTTC; CDR3aa: CASSRHERLQIWGQFF; abundance: -; j_gene: TRBJ2-1; d_gene: -; v_gene: TRBV7-8